These 18 T cell receptor beta chains originate from one sample sequenced in a study of cytomegalovirus exposure and HLA in healthy donors. Amplification used 60 Vbeta primers and 13 Jbeta primers. Method: immunoSEQ multiplex PCR; TCRdb's copy keeps in-frame clones and lacks some. The repertoire consists of some 140,000 clones, with approximately 80% occurring once and the leading ten covering roughly 5.3%. Material: PBMCs. All receptors derive from a woman aged 40-49 years in good health and CMV-seropositive.

The table lists this clone with a count of one. The chain joins TRBV7-2 to TRBJ1-1; TRBD1 agrees at 7 bases. Trimming removed 5 bases from V and 2 bases from J; junction bases left unmatched: 8. The CDR3 runs to 15 residues. Germline CDR1 is SGHTA and CDR2 is FQGNSA. CDR3 DNA: TGTGCCAGCAGCCCAACGACAGGGTTTAACACTGAAGCTTTCTTT. Encoded protein: CASSPTTGFNTEAFF.

This clone has just a few counts. This chain links TRBV19 with TRBJ1-1; 7 bases line up with TRBD1. The germline V gene has CDR1 LNHDA and CDR2 SQIVND (reference sequence). The CDR3 totals 13 residues. V lost 10 bases, J lost 1 base, and 6 bases stayed unmatched. CDR3 region: CATSDRRNTEAFF. Here the CDR3 DNA reads TGTGCCACCTCGGACAGGAGGAACACTGAAGCTTTCTTT.

The chain couples TRBV2 to TRBJ1-1; the D gene is possibly TRBD1 (6 bases). CDR3 size: 15 residues. V dropped 5 bases and J dropped 0 bases, with 13 bases sitting between them. The germline CDR1 and CDR2 sequences are SNHLY and FYNNEI. The CDR3 DNA reads as TGTGCCAGCAGTCGATGGAGGACAGTGAACACTGAAGCTTTCTTT. It is translated as CASSRWRTVNTEAFF.

The chain has TRBV30 and TRBJ2-1, with TRBD1 as a possible D gene (5 bases). This CDR3 is 14 amino acids long. V lost 2 bases and J lost 10, with 18 bases in between. Germline V gene sequence: CDR1 GTSNPN, CDR2 SVGIG (reference sequence). The CDR3 here is CAWSPDDWGGEQFF. The CDR3 DNA sequence: TGTGCCTGGAGTCCCGACGACTGGGGCGGAGAGCAGTTCTTC.

V and J are TRBV28 and TRBJ2-1; 8 bases match TRBD2. Looked up from germline, CDR1 is MDHEN and CDR2 is SYDVKM. V lost 6 bases and J lost 4; bases outside the gene matches: 8. The CDR3 is made up of 15 amino acids. CDR3 nucleotide sequence: TGTGCCAGCAGCGGGGGGGCTAGCGGATACAATGAGCAGTTCTTC. Translation: CASSGGASGYNEQFF.

The chain is built from TRBV5-1 and TRBJ2-1; D is possibly TRBD2 (5 bases). Trimming removed 0 bases at V and 6 bases at J, with 16 bases between. Germline CDR1 SGHRS, CDR2 YFSETQ. CDR3 length: 16 residues. CDR3 in DNA: TGCGCCAGCAGCTTGGATGAGGGCGTTAAGGGCAATGAGCAGTTCTTC. This encodes CASSLDEGVKGNEQFF.

V is TRBV9 and J is TRBJ2-5; perhaps TRBD2 as D (6 bases). This CDR3 region has 14 residues. The ends were cut back, 3 bases at V and 1 base at J, with 10 bases in the middle. Germline CDR1 and CDR2: SGDLS and YYNGEE. CDR3 in amino acids: CASSAGSSQETQYF. CDR3 bases: TGTGCCAGCAGCGCCGGGAGTTCCCAAGAGACCCAGTACTTC.

The chain is built from TRBV14 and TRBJ2-5; possibly TRBD1 for D (6 bases). Germline loops: CDR1 SGHDN, CDR2 FVKESK. The V gene lost 4 bases and the J gene lost 4 bases, with 16 bases spanning the gap. This CDR3 is 15 amino acids long. The CDR3 loop is CASSPPSRQAETQYF. The CDR3 bases are TGTGCCAGCAGCCCGCCTTCCCGACAGGCAGAGACCCAGTACTTC.

The chain is built from TRBV30 and TRBJ1-4; TRBD1 might be the D (6 bases). Germline values: CDR1 GTSNPN, CDR2 SVGIG (reference sequence). V shed 3 bases and J shed 8 bases, with 13 bases lying between them. The CDR3 contains 13 residues. The CDR3 here is CAWRGQGREKLFF. Here the CDR3 DNA reads TGTGCCTGGAGAGGGCAGGGGCGGGAAAAACTGTTTTTT. Full variable domain (remainder filled in from reference TRBV30 and TRBJ1-4): SQTIHQWPATLVQPVGSPLSLECTVEGTSNPNLYWYRQAAGRGLQLLFYSVGIGQISSEVPQNLSASRPQDRQFILSSKKLLLSDSGFYLCAWRGQGREKLFFGSGTQLSVL.

The V and J genes are TRBV5-1 and TRBJ1-3; D possibly corresponds to TRBD1 (5 bases). Trimming left V 4 bases short and J 2 bases short, with 10 bases between. This CDR3 is built from 14 residues. Germline-derived CDR1 and CDR2 are SGHRS and YFSETQ. The CDR3 loop is CASSPGGAGNTIYF. CDR3 nucleotides: TGCGCCAGCAGCCCCGGGGGGGCTGGAAACACCATATATTTT.

The chain links TRBV6-1 to TRBJ1-5; D not resolved. Germline V CDR1 and CDR2: MNHNS, SASEGT. V shed 9 bases and J shed 2 bases, with 17 bases lying between them. The CDR3 loop spans 15 amino acids. CDR3 in amino acids: CASSAAWGGNQPQHF. CDR3 DNA sequence: TGTGCCAGTAGCGCGGCGTGGGGAGGCAATCAGCCCCAGCATTTT.

V gene TRBV4-2 combines with J gene TRBJ1-3, with a weak D call TRBD1 (5 bases). The CDR3 has 16 residues. Trimming removed 4 bases from V and 2 bases from J, with 15 bases in between. Germline V gene sequence: CDR1 LGHNA, CDR2 YNFKEQ. CDR3 loop: CASSRPTPGAGNTIYF. The CDR3 coding sequence is TGTGCCAGCAGCCGCCCTACCCCGGGGGCTGGAAACACCATATATTTT.

The chain recombines TRBV2 with TRBJ2-1, with 8 bases fitting TRBD2. V trimming: 6 bases; J trimming: 6 bases; junction bases outside the gene matches: 16. Germline loops: CDR1 SNHLY, CDR2 FYNNEI. This CDR3 contains 17 residues. As DNA, the CDR3 is TGTGCCAGCAGACAGCGGGAGCGGACGGGGACCGGCAATGAGCAGTTCTTC. This encodes CASRQRERTGTGNEQFF.

This clone appeared once. This chain joins TRBV7-9 and TRBJ1-4; possibly TRBD1 for D (5 bases). Looked up from germline, CDR1 is SEHNR and CDR2 is FQNEAQ (reference sequence). The CDR3 consists of 14 residues. Trimming pared 3 bases from V and 5 bases from J, leaving 10 bases between. CDR3 sequence: CASSFTQGNEKLFF. The CDR3 DNA sequence: TGTGCCAGCAGCTTTACCCAGGGAAATGAAAAACTGTTTTTT.

This clone came up a few times. The chain employs TRBV6-1 and TRBJ2-1, with TRBD2 matching over 14 bases. V gave up 6 bases and J gave up 7 bases; unmatched junction bases: 5. Germline assignment: CDR1 MNHNS and CDR2 SASEGT. The CDR3 length is 15 residues. The CDR3 region is CASRAGTSGRNEQFF. CDR3 coding DNA: TGTGCCAGCAGAGCCGGGACTAGCGGGAGAAATGAGCAGTTCTTC.

The chain recombines TRBV7-6 with TRBJ2-7, with TRBD2 identical over 10 bases. The CDR3 length is 15 residues. CDR1 and CDR2 (germline): SGHVS, FNYEAQ. After removal of 4 bases from V and 9 bases from J, the junction contained 12 bases not matched to a gene. CDR3 protein: CASSSTSGALVGQYF. The DNA for the CDR3 is TGTGCCAGCAGCTCCACTAGCGGGGCGCTCGTAGGGCAGTACTTC.

This clone was counted only a few times. The chain combines TRBV10-1 with TRBJ1-6; possible D gene TRBD1, 6 bases. CDR3 length equals 15 residues. The germline CDR1 and CDR2 sequences are WNHNN and SYGVQD (reference sequence). V was shortened by 0 bases and J by 10 bases, with 13 bases between the two germline ends. The DNA for the CDR3 is TGCGCCAGCAGTGAGTCGACAGGTGGGGAATCACCCCTCCACTTT. Its translation is CASSESTGGESPLHF.

The V gene is TRBV4-1, the J gene TRBJ2-3, with D perhaps TRBD1 (8 bases). CDR3 length: 19 amino acids. V was clipped by 4 bases and J by 4 bases, with 27 bases between them. Germline CDR1 and CDR2: MGHRA and YSYEKL. CDR3 protein: CASSPPTGGAGLFPDTQYF. As DNA, the CDR3 is TGCGCCAGCAGCCCGCCTACAGGGGGAGCGGGATTGTTCCCAGATACGCAGTATTTT.